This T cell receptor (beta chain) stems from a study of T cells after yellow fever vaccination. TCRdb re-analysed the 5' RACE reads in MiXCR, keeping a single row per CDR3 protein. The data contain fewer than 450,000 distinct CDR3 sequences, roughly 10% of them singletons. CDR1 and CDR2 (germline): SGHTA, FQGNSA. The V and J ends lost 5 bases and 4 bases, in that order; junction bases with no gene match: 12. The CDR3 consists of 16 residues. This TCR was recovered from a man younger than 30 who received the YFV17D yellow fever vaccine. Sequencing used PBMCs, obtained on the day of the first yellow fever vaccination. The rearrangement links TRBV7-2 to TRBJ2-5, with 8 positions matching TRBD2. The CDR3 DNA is TGTGCCAGCAGCAGGACTAGTAGCGGGGCGGTAGAGACCCAGTACTTC. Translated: CASSRTSSGAVETQYF.